These T cell receptor beta chains were read from a single sample in a study of T cell repertoires in cytomegalovirus infection. TCRdb analysed the reads with MiXCR anew, one entry per CDR3 protein. The table lists 350,000 to 550,000 distinct CDR3 sequences, roughly a third of them singletons. Material for sequencing was PBMCs. The receptors stem from a human donor in good health (CMV status not recorded). Some clones in this sample may be carry-over from other donors' samples. The CDR3 runs from the conserved cysteine through the conserved F or W. D genes are given only for firm matches. Size is omitted from some rows. Given values are once, few, many or a class for expanded clones.

len,d_gene,j_gene,abundance,v_gene,CDR3nt,CDR3aa
12,TRBD1,TRBJ1-1,NA,TRBV7-9,TGTGCCAGCAGCGTCGGGACAGCTGAAGCTTTCTTT,CASSVGTAEAFF
14,NA,TRBJ2-4,many,TRBV28,TGTGCCACCCGACAGGCTGGGGGCAAAAACATTCAGTACTTC,CATRQAGGKNIQYF
16,NA,TRBJ1-4,many,TRBV2,TGTGCCAGCAGTGCGACGGTGGGGACCGAAAATGAAAAACTGTTTTTT,CASSATVGTENEKLFF
19,TRBD2,TRBJ2-3,NA,TRBV5-5,TGTGCCAGCAGCGCCTTCCGGACTAGCGGGGGGTCTAGCACAGATACGCAGTATTTT,CASSAFRTSGGSSTDTQYF
13,NA,TRBJ1-5,few,TRBV6-2/TRBV6-3,TGTGCCAGCAGCCCGGGGGGCCCTCAGCCCCAGCATTTT,CASSPGGPQPQHF
16,NA,TRBJ1-5,many,TRBV24-1,TGTGCCACCAGTGATTCGCGGACAGACTTTGTTCAGCCCCAGCATTTT,CATSDSRTDFVQPQHF
16,TRBD2,TRBJ2-1,NA,TRBV2,TGTGCCAGCAGTGAAAGGGGAAGGGGACTATACAATGAGCAGTTCTTC,CASSERGRGLYNEQFF
18,TRBD1,TRBJ2-4,NA,TRBV7-8,TGTGCCAGCAGCCAGAGGACAGGGGCCACCCAACTAAAAAACATTCAGTACTTC,CASSQRTGATQLKNIQYF
11,NA,TRBJ2-7,NA,TRBV6-5,TGTGCCAGCAGGACGACCGGGGAGCAGTACTTC,CASRTTGEQYF
16,NA,TRBJ2-5,few,TRBV2,TGTGCCAGCAGTGATTTCGGGATCCAAATACAAGAGACCCAGTACTTC,CASSDFGIQIQETQYF
14,NA,TRBJ2-1,few,TRBV14,TGTGCCAGCAGCCAACCGGGACTAGGGGGCGAGCAGTTCTTC,CASSQPGLGGEQFF
14,NA,TRBJ2-5,many,TRBV7-3,TGTGCCAGCAGCTTAACGAACCTACAAGAGACCCAGTACTTC,CASSLTNLQETQYF
14,NA,TRBJ2-7,NA,TRBV27,TGTGCCAGCAGTTTAGGCCGTAGCCGGGGGGAGCAGTACTTC,CASSLGRSRGEQYF
16,TRBD2,TRBJ2-3,NA,TRBV5-6,TGTGCCAGCAGCTTCCGACTAGCGGGGATAACAGATACGCAGTATTTT,CASSFRLAGITDTQYF
13,NA,TRBJ2-3,once,TRBV24-1,TGTGCCACCAGAAGGGACAACACAGATACGCAGTATTTT,CATRRDNTDTQYF
16,TRBD1,TRBJ1-2,NA,TRBV7-2,TGTGCCAGCAGCTTGGCTGGACAGGGGGGTGCCTGGGGCTACACCTTC,CASSLAGQGGAWGYTF
12,NA,TRBJ1-1,NA,TRBV20-1,TGCAGTGTTAACCTGGGGGCCGGAGAAGCTTTCTTT,CSVNLGAGEAFF
13,NA,TRBJ2-2,few,TRBV14,TGTGCCAGCAGTGAACAGGGAATCGGGGAGCTGTTTTTT,CASSEQGIGELFF
18,TRBD1,TRBJ1-3,NA,TRBV12-3/TRBV12-4,TGTGCCAGCAGTTTCGGGACAGACCATAGAAGCTCTGGAAACACCATATATTTT,CASSFGTDHRSSGNTIYF
14,TRBD1,TRBJ1-2,many,TRBV7-2,TGTGCCAGCAGCAGATCCGGGACAGACTATGGCTACACCTTC,CASSRSGTDYGYTF
13,NA,TRBJ1-2,many,TRBV12-3/TRBV12-4,TGTGCCAGCAGTTTGATGGGGGGTGGAGGCTACACCTTC,CASSLMGGGGYTF
15,TRBD2,TRBJ2-2,few,TRBV2,TGTGCCAGCGGACTAGCGGGAGCGAACACCGGGGAGCTGTTTTTT,CASGLAGANTGELFF
13,NA,TRBJ1-2,NA,TRBV27,TGTGCCAGCAGTTTAGGGGGGGGCCATGGCTACACCTTC,CASSLGGGHGYTF
13,NA,TRBJ2-2,few,TRBV15,TGTGCCACCAGCAGAGATAATACGGGGGAGCTGTTTTTT,CATSRDNTGELFF
11,NA,TRBJ2-7,many,TRBV7-2,TGTGCCAGCAGCCGGGTGTACGAGCAGTACTTC,CASSRVYEQYF
16,NA,TRBJ2-6,many,TRBV2,TGTGCCAGCAGTTGGGACGGACGATCTGGGGCCAACGTCCTGACTTTC,CASSWDGRSGANVLTF
13,NA,TRBJ1-5,NA,TRBV6-2/TRBV6-3,TGTGCCCGCAGTCTCCATCAGCATCAGCCCCAGCATTTT,CARSLHQHQPQHF
16,TRBD1,TRBJ1-5,few,TRBV19,TGTGCCAGTAGTTTTGGCAGGGGGCTCTACAATCAGCCCCAGCATTTT,CASSFGRGLYNQPQHF
13,NA,TRBJ1-4,few,TRBV6-6,TGTGCCAGCAGTTACTTGAACGGAGAAAAACTGTTTTTT,CASSYLNGEKLFF
14,NA,TRBJ2-3,few,TRBV11-2,TGTGCCAGCAGCTTAGGAGTGGGAGATCATACGCAGTATTTT,CASSLGVGDHTQYF
13,NA,TRBJ1-2,NA,TRBV12-3/TRBV12-4,TGTGCCAGCAGCCACAGACGGAGCTATGGCTACACCTTC,CASSHRRSYGYTF
15,NA,TRBJ2-5,many,TRBV7-8,TGTGCCAGCAGCTCACGGTTGGGGGGTGGGGAGACCCAGTACTTC,CASSSRLGGGETQYF
15,TRBD1,TRBJ2-1,NA,TRBV7-4,TGTGCCAGCAGCCGTCTGACAGGGGTTAGGCATGAGCAGTTCTTC,CASSRLTGVRHEQFF
14,NA,TRBJ1-2,NA,TRBV6-2/TRBV6-3,TGTGCCAGCAGATCCCTCAGGGAGGGCTATGGCTACACCTTC,CASRSLREGYGYTF
19,NA,TRBJ1-2,NA,TRBV12-3/TRBV12-4,TGTGCCAGCAGTTTTAATCCCCCCGGACCAGGATCGGCTAACTATGGCTACACCTTC,CASSFNPPGPGSANYGYTF
12,NA,TRBJ2-3,many,TRBV6-2/TRBV6-3,TGTGCCAGCAGTCGTAACACAGATACGCAGTATTTT,CASSRNTDTQYF
15,NA,TRBJ1-1,NA,TRBV5-1,TGCGCCAGCAGCGCCAGACAGAAACTGAACACTGAAGCTTTCTTT,CASSARQKLNTEAFF
13,NA,TRBJ2-7,many,TRBV6-2/TRBV6-3,TGTGCCAGCAGTTACGGACGGGGCTACGAGCAGTACTTC,CASSYGRGYEQYF
12,NA,TRBJ1-2,many,TRBV6-1,TGTGCCAGCACTCGGGAAGGTTATGGCTACACCTTC,CASTREGYGYTF
14,NA,TRBJ1-5,few,TRBV20-1,TGCAGTGCCTCGTCGGGGCAGTACGATCAGCCCCAGCATTTT,CSASSGQYDQPQHF
18,TRBD2,TRBJ2-1,many,TRBV11-2,TGTGCCAGCAGCTTAGTAGGGCGGGAGGGGGCTTCCTACAATGAGCAGTTCTTC,CASSLVGREGASYNEQFF
14,TRBD1,TRBJ1-1,NA,TRBV29-1,TGCAGCACGGAGACAGGGGACAGGGGCGGGAGGGCTTTCTTT,CSTETGDRGGRAFF
14,NA,TRBJ1-1,NA,TRBV10-3,TGTGCCATCAGTGACGGACAATCGAACACTGAAGCTTTCTTT,CAISDGQSNTEAFF
15,NA,TRBJ2-2,few,TRBV5-1,TGCGCCAGCAGCTTGGCGGCGGACTACACCGGGGAGCTGTTTTTT,CASSLAADYTGELFF
15,TRBD1,TRBJ2-1,many,TRBV7-2,TGTGCCAGCAGACCCGACAGGGGGACCTACAATGAGCAGTTCTTC,CASRPDRGTYNEQFF
13,TRBD1,TRBJ1-2,few,TRBV12-3/TRBV12-4,TGTGCCAGCAGCGGGGCAGGGGGCGATGGCTACACCTTC,CASSGAGGDGYTF
14,TRBD1,TRBJ1-1,NA,TRBV20-1,TGCAGTGCCCCGCGGGGACAGTTGAACACTGAAGCTTTCTTT,CSAPRGQLNTEAFF
15,TRBD2,TRBJ2-7,NA,TRBV5-1,TGCGCCAGCAGCTTGGTGTCTAGCGGGGGATACGAGCAGTACTTC,CASSLVSSGGYEQYF
13,NA,TRBJ2-5,NA,TRBV12-5,TGTGCTAGTGGTGATGTTCCGGGGGAGACCCAGTACTTC,CASGDVPGETQYF
14,TRBD2,TRBJ2-3,NA,TRBV27,TGTGCCAGCAGTCCGGGACTACTCAGAGATACGCAGTATTTT,CASSPGLLRDTQYF
14,NA,TRBJ2-7,NA,TRBV12-3/TRBV12-4,TGTGCCAGCACCCCCAGGGAGGGGGTCTACGAGCAGTACTTC,CASTPREGVYEQYF
15,NA,TRBJ2-2,NA,TRBV9,TGTGCCAGCAGCGTTAGGGGGGCGGACACCGGGGAGCTGTTTTTT,CASSVRGADTGELFF